This T cell receptor (beta chain) emerged from a study of T cell repertoires and Cas9 in healthy adults. Trimming pared 1 base from V and 4 bases from J, leaving 10 bases between. CDR3 length: 14 residues. Germline loops: CDR1 MDHEN, CDR2 SYDVKM. The repertoire was sequenced with immunoSEQ multiplex PCR; TCRdb's copy has only in-frame clones and lacks some. The table records around 25,000 clones, around nine tenths of them present only once. The specimen was CD4+ effector T cells (CD127+, CD25-, CD137-, CD154-) from PBMCs; culture status not recorded. The rearrangement uses TRBV28 and TRBJ1-1, with D perhaps TRBD1 (5 bases). This receptor was obtained from a human donor in good health. The CDR3 DNA reads as TGTGCCAGCAGTTTATTAAGGGGTGGCACTGAAGCTTTCTTT. Residues: CASSLLRGGTEAFF.